The 27 T cell receptor beta chains presented below share a single source sample, sequenced in a study of T cell repertoires in cytomegalovirus infection. TCRdb re-called the reads through MiXCR, storing one row per CDR3 protein. The sample comprises 350,000 to 450,000 distinct CDR3 sequences, around 18% of which are singletons, and 7.5% to 9% rests with the top ten. Sequenced sample: PBMCs. These receptors were collected from a human donor in good health (CMV status not recorded). Some clones in this sample may be carry-over from other donors' samples.

The chain employs TRBV4-3 and TRBJ2-5; no reliable D call. The CDR3 length is 15 residues. Germline V gene data show CDR1 as LGHNA and CDR2 as YSLEER. Trimming left V 2 bases short and J 2 bases short, with 12 bases between. As DNA, the CDR3 is TGCGCCAGCAGCCAATTTTTAGGGCTTCAAGAGACCCAGTACTTC. Amino acid sequence: CASSQFLGLQETQYF.

The chain uses TRBV12-3 or TRBV12-4 and TRBJ2-2; the match to TRBD1 covers 9 bases. The CDR3 spans 16 residues. The junction had 10 bases not matched to a gene; V was cut back by 7 bases and J by 4 bases. The CDR3: CASTQRGTGTTGELFF. The CDR3 DNA reads TGTGCCAGCACCCAAAGGGGGACAGGGACCACCGGGGAGCTGTTTTTT.

The chain joins TRBV6-1 to TRBJ2-3, with unresolved D. This CDR3 comprises 14 residues. Germline V gene data show CDR1 as MNHNS and CDR2 as SASEGT. Trimming cost V 2 bases and J 4 bases, with 10 bases left between them. CDR3 nucleotides: TGTGCCAGCAGTGAATCCCTGAGATCAGATACGCAGTATTTT. Translation: CASSESLRSDTQYF.

This clonotype was observed many times. V usage is TRBV12-3 or TRBV12-4 and J usage is TRBJ2-3, with TRBD2 matching over 10 bases. With 7 bases clipped from V and 6 bases from J, the junction kept 10 bases outside the gene matches. There are 15 residues in the CDR3. CDR3 in amino acids: CASNLAGLASDTQYF. The CDR3 DNA reads as TGTGCCAGCAATTTGGCGGGACTAGCGTCCGATACGCAGTATTTT.

This clonotype has a count of ten or more. The chain combines TRBV7-6 with TRBJ2-1, with 13 bases fitting TRBD2. Germline V gene lookup returns CDR1 SGHVS and CDR2 FNYEAQ. The ends lost 2 bases at V and 2 bases at J; junction bases unmatched: 3. The CDR3 is made up of 17 amino acids. CDR3: CASSLRGLAGPYNEQFF. DNA for the CDR3: TGTGCCAGCAGCTTAAGGGGACTAGCGGGACCCTACAATGAGCAGTTCTTC.

This clonotype has a count of ten or more. The J gene is TRBJ2-5, the V gene TRBV7-6; no reliable D call. Deletions cut 3 bases from V and 6 bases from J, with 11 bases between. Germline CDR1 is SGHVS and CDR2 is FNYEAQ. The CDR3 length is 13 residues. The CDR3 loop reads CASSFGVHQTQYF. DNA for the CDR3: TGTGCCAGCAGCTTCGGAGTCCATCAGACCCAGTACTTC. The full variable domain, rest sourced from reference TRBV7-6 and TRBJ2-5, is GAGVSQSPRYKVTKRGQDVALRCDPISGHVSLYWYRQALGQGPEFLTYFNYEAQQDKSGLPNDRFSAERPEGSISTLTIQRTEQRDSAMYRCASSFGVHQTQYFGPGTRLLVL.

This clonotype showed up just once. This chain connects TRBV3-1 to TRBJ2-7, with 7 nucleotides matching TRBD2. Trimming removed 1 base from V and 2 bases from J; junction bases left unmatched: 5. The CDR3 loop spans 15 amino acids. CDR1 is LGHDT, CDR2 YNNKEL, per germline (reference sequence). CDR3 sequence: CASSQVSSGTYEQYF. In nucleotides, the CDR3 is TGTGCCAGCAGCCAAGTATCCAGCGGGACCTACGAGCAGTACTTC.

This clonotype was seen at least ten times. The chain employs TRBV7-2 and TRBJ2-1; D possibly corresponds to TRBD1 (5 bases). With 3 bases removed from V and 7 bases from J, the gap between germline ends came to 10 bases. Germline V lookup: CDR1 SGHTA, CDR2 FQGNSA. The CDR3 is 13 residues long. The CDR3 sequence: CASSFQGDNEQFF. The CDR3 region has the DNA TGTGCCAGCAGCTTTCAAGGGGATAATGAGCAGTTCTTC.

This clonotype was seen ten or more times. This rearrangement joins TRBV7-8 to TRBJ1-2; D not certain. CDR3 length equals 18 residues. In germline, CDR1 is SGHVS, CDR2 FQNEAQ. Trimming stripped 1 base from V and 5 bases from J, with 23 bases between. As DNA, the CDR3 is TGTGCCAGCAGCTTAGTCCTCAGGTGGAGCCCGAGGTTTTATGGCTACACCTTC. Translating it yields CASSLVLRWSPRFYGYTF.

This clonotype showed up many times. The chain carries TRBV7-2 and TRBJ2-7; D unresolved. The CDR3 consists of 15 residues. CDR1 is SGHTA and CDR2 is FQGNSA in the germline V gene. Trimming took 1 base from V and 4 from J, leaving 14 bases between them. The CDR3 here is CASSLVGPGIYEQYF. As DNA, the CDR3 is TGTGCCAGCAGCTTAGTAGGACCCGGCATTTACGAGCAGTACTTC.

This clonotype showed up just a few times. The chain joins TRBV9 to TRBJ1-1; weak D call: TRBD1 (6 bases). The V gene lost 4 bases and the J gene lost 8 bases, with 21 bases spanning the gap. The CDR3 covers 15 residues. CDR1 SGDLS and CDR2 YYNGEE come from the germline V gene. The CDR3 DNA is TGTGCCAGCAGCCCTCAGACAGGCGGATATTGGGAAGCTTTCTTT. This gives the protein CASSPQTGGYWEAFF.

The chain couples TRBV2 to TRBJ2-5; TRBD1 is a possible D gene (5 bases). From germline, CDR1 is SNHLY and CDR2 FYNNEI. Trimming took off 6 bases at V and 5 bases at J, with 16 bases between the two ends. The CDR3 runs 14 residues. The CDR3 DNA reads TGTGCCAGCAGCCGGACACGCCTGCGGGAGACCCAGTACTTC. Its translation: CASSRTRLRETQYF.

This clonotype has more than one count but fewer than ten. The chain joins TRBV10-2 to TRBJ2-7, with D maybe TRBD2 (7 bases). CDR3 length: 16 amino acids. CDR1 is WSHSY, CDR2 SAAADI, per germline. The V and J ends lost 2 bases and 6 bases respectively, with 20 bases between them. CDR3 protein: CASSEGKGEGLFEQYF. CDR3 bases: TGCGCCAGCAGTGAGGGTAAGGGGGAGGGCCTATTCGAGCAGTACTTC.

This clonotype was counted a few times. The chain carries TRBV3-1 and TRBJ2-7, with TRBD2 matching 13 bases. This CDR3 spans 16 amino acids. After removal of 3 bases from V and 7 bases from J, the junction contained 9 bases not matched to a gene. Looked up from germline, CDR1 is LGHDT and CDR2 is YNNKEL (reference sequence). CDR3 nucleotides: TGTGCCAGCAGCCAGGCTGGGACTAGCGGGGTGGAAGAGCAGTACTTC. The encoded protein is CASSQAGTSGVEEQYF.

The chain is built from TRBV2 and TRBJ1-3; D may be TRBD1 (5 bases). The V gene's germline CDR1 is SNHLY and CDR2 FYNNEI. V dropped 1 base and J dropped 3 bases, with 10 bases sitting between them. The CDR3 extends over 15 amino acids. The CDR3 bases are TGTGCCAGCAGTGAAGAGGGGCTAAGTGGAAACACCATATATTTT. Its protein is CASSEEGLSGNTIYF.

The table lists this clonotype with a few counts. V and J are TRBV2 and TRBJ2-7; the D gene is possibly TRBD2 (5 bases). This CDR3 contains 12 residues. Germline V gene lookup returns CDR1 SNHLY and CDR2 FYNNEI. V was pared by 1 base and J by 7 bases, with 8 bases between. As DNA, the CDR3 is TGTGCCAGCAGTGAAGGACTAATTGAGCAGTACTTC. The encoded protein is CASSEGLIEQYF.

This clonotype was counted between two and nine times. V gene TRBV29-1 combines with J gene TRBJ2-1; D tentatively fits TRBD1 or TRBD2 (6 bases each). V gave up 6 bases and J gave up 8 bases, with 11 bases separating them. Germline V gives CDR1 SQVTM, CDR2 ANQGSEA. The CDR3 extends over 11 amino acids. The CDR3, as DNA: TGCAGCGTGGGGGGCCGCGATGAGCAGTTCTTC. Protein sequence: CSVGGRDEQFF.

This clonotype was seen a few times. V usage is TRBV5-1 and J usage is TRBJ2-5, with a tentative D call TRBD1 (6 bases). From germline, CDR1 is SGHRS and CDR2 YFSETQ. V was trimmed by 4 bases and J by 1 base, leaving 11 bases between them. The CDR3 totals 14 residues. The CDR3 DNA sequence: TGCGCCAGCAGCCGGGGACAACCCCAAGAGACCCAGTACTTC. As protein: CASSRGQPQETQYF.

This clonotype was detected ten times or more. The chain links TRBV5-5 to TRBJ2-1, with D maybe TRBD1 (6 bases). The CDR3 totals 14 residues. The V and J ends lost 5 bases and 8 bases respectively, with 17 bases between them. The germline gives CDR1 SGHKS, CDR2 YYEKEE (reference sequence). The CDR3 here is CASSSAGVYHEQFF. The CDR3 DNA is TGTGCCAGCAGTTCGGCAGGGGTTTACCATGAGCAGTTCTTC.

The rearrangement uses TRBV20-1 and TRBJ2-7, with a weak D call TRBD2 (6 bases). V shed 1 base and J shed 7 bases, with 23 bases lying between them. Looked up from germline, CDR1 is DFQATT and CDR2 is SNEGSKA (reference sequence). CDR3 length: 16 residues. CDR3 sequence reads: CSARVSGTPKGREQYF. The CDR3 region has the DNA TGCAGTGCTAGAGTTTCGGGTACGCCCAAGGGGAGGGAGCAGTACTTC.

This clonotype was observed at least ten times. The CDR3 loop reads CASRGGLGFYNEQFF. In DNA form, the CDR3 reads TGTGCCAGCAGGGGCGGGCTAGGTTTCTACAATGAGCAGTTCTTC. The rearrangement links TRBV7-8 to TRBJ2-1, with D possibly TRBD2 on 5 matching bases. Germline V gives CDR1 SGHVS, CDR2 FQNEAQ. The CDR3 covers 15 residues. Between the trimmed V and J ends, which lost 6 bases and 3 bases, there was a span of 15 bases.

This sequence joins TRBV7-2 and TRBJ2-5, with TRBD2 as a possible D gene (7 bases). CDR1 and CDR2 (germline): SGHTA, FQGNSA. Trimming shortened V by 0 bases and J by 4 bases, and 24 bases separated the two germline ends. This CDR3 contains 19 residues. The CDR3 coding sequence is TGTGCCAGCAGCTTAGCCCGGGGGGCAGGGCGATTTATACGAGAGACCCAGTACTTC. It codes for CASSLARGAGRFIRETQYF.

The chain uses TRBV12-5 and TRBJ1-4; a possible D gene is TRBD1 (5 bases). Germline CDR1 reads LGHNT; CDR2 reads FRNRAP. The CDR3 totals 12 residues. Trimming left V 8 bases short and J 7 bases short, with 11 bases between. DNA of the CDR3: TGTGCTAGTAAGGGGCGGACTGAAAAACTGTTTTTT. This codes for CASKGRTEKLFF.

The DNA of the CDR3 is TGTGCCAGCAGCTCCGATTCGAGCACAGATACGCAGTATTTT. The encoded protein is CASSSDSSTDTQYF. This rearrangement joins TRBV7-9 to TRBJ2-3; D ambiguous. Looked up from germline, CDR1 is SEHNR and CDR2 is FQNEAQ (reference sequence). Trimming shortened V by 4 bases and J by 0 bases, and 8 bases separated the two germline ends. This CDR3 region has 14 residues.

There are a few counts of this clonotype. V and J are TRBV6-4 and TRBJ1-6; tentative D call: TRBD1 (5 bases). The CDR3 has 12 amino acids. CDR1 is MRHNA, CDR2 SNTAGT, per germline. Trimming removed 8 bases from V and 9 bases from J, with 11 bases in between. The CDR3 protein is CASPGAASPLHF. CDR3 nucleotides: TGTGCCAGCCCCGGGGCCGCTTCACCCCTCCACTTT.

This clonotype was seen a handful of times. V gene TRBV7-9 combines with J gene TRBJ2-7; D is unclear. CDR3 length equals 14 residues. The V end was cut by 3 bases, the J end by 2 bases, with 11 bases between. CDR1 is SEHNR, CDR2 FQNEAQ, per germline (reference sequence). CDR3 region: CASSFPGSTYEQYF. The DNA for the CDR3 is TGTGCCAGCAGCTTCCCCGGCAGCACCTACGAGCAGTACTTC. The variable domain in full, completed from reference TRBV7-9 and TRBJ2-7, reads DTGVSQNPRHKITKRGQNVTFRCDPISEHNRLYWYRQTLGQGPEFLTYFQNEAQLEKSRLLSDRFSAERPKGSFSTLEIQRTEQGDSAMYLCASSFPGSTYEQYFGPGTRLTVT.

The chain joins TRBV20-1 to TRBJ2-7; a possible D gene is TRBD2 (5 bases). CDR1 is DFQATT and CDR2 is SNEGSKA in the germline V gene (reference sequence). This CDR3 spans 14 amino acids. Deletions cut 1 base from V and 3 bases from J, with 13 bases between. CDR3 amino acids: CSARALGLIYEQYF. Here the CDR3 DNA reads TGCAGTGCTAGAGCCTTAGGACTGATCTACGAGCAGTACTTC.